The T cell receptor (beta chain) described here comes from a study of CD8 T cells in Susac syndrome. Germline V gene data show CDR1 as SNHLY and CDR2 as FYNNEI. V lost 3 bases, J lost 0 bases, and 9 bases lay in between. The CDR3 covers 14 residues. Reverse transcription of about 0.5 to 1 ug RNA was carried out with random hexamers. Each CDR3 protein gets one entry after TCRdb re-called the immunoSEQ multiplex PCR reads with MiXCR. The data show 250,000 to 300,000 distinct CDR3 sequences, with about nine tenths seen just once and less than 0.2% held by the top ten. J is TRBJ2-7 and V is TRBV2; the D gene is possibly TRBD2 (6 bases). The sequence was obtained from a human donor with multiple sclerosis. The sequenced sample was CD8+ T cells from PBMCs. The CDR3 sequence: CASSDGGFSYEQYF. CDR3 nucleotides: TGTGCCAGCAGTGACGGGGGTTTCTCCTACGAGCAGTACTTC.